These 11 T cell receptor beta chains originate from one sample sequenced in a study of blood T cell repertoires in COVID-19. Sequencing was performed with immunoSEQ multiplex PCR; in TCRdb, only in-frame clones are kept and a portion is missing. Of some 100,000 clones in the sample, 70% to 80% were seen once. The specimen was peripheral blood. Receptors were obtained from a human donor in a cohort sampled during active COVID-19.

The chain joins TRBV5-4 to TRBJ2-7, with TRBD1 as a possible D gene (6 bases). V lost 6 bases, J lost 2 bases, and 15 bases lay in between. CDR1 SGHNT and CDR2 YYREEE come from the germline V gene (reference sequence). The CDR3 is made up of 14 amino acids. CDR3 region: CASTRDRQTYEQYF. The CDR3 nucleotides are TGTGCCAGCACCCGAGACAGGCAGACCTACGAGCAGTACTTC.

V is TRBV5-5 and J is TRBJ2-1; 7 positions agree with TRBD1. The CDR3 is 18 residues long. Per germline, CDR1 SGHKS and CDR2 YYEKEE (reference sequence). V was pared by 1 base and J by 0 bases, with 10 bases of the junction left unmatched. The CDR3, as DNA: TGTGCCAGCAGCTTGAGGGGGCGGCCACTTAGCTCCTACAATGAGCAGTTCTTC. Translation gives CASSLRGRPLSSYNEQFF.

The gene calls are TRBV24-1 and TRBJ2-7, with TRBD2 identical over 12 bases. In germline, CDR1 is KGHDR, CDR2 SFDVKD. The V gene end was trimmed by 2 bases and the J gene end by 7 bases; junction bases not matched to a gene: 5. The CDR3 spans 15 residues. CDR3 bases: TGTGCCACCAGTGATTCCGGACTAGCGGGGAAAGAGCAGTACTTC. This encodes CATSDSGLAGKEQYF.

The chain has TRBV7-8 and TRBJ2-1, with 10 bases fitting TRBD1. V lost 5 bases and J lost 0; bases outside the gene matches: 10. Germline CDR1 reads SGHVS; CDR2 reads FQNEAQ. The CDR3 loop spans 18 amino acids. The CDR3 is CASSGQGGTTHSYNEQFF. The CDR3, as DNA: TGTGCCAGCAGCGGACAGGGGGGGACAACCCACTCCTACAATGAGCAGTTCTTC.

This clone was detected a few times. This chain joins TRBV24-1 and TRBJ2-1; TRBD2 aligns across 9 bases. The junction had 10 bases not matched to a gene; V was cut back by 4 bases and J by 7 bases. CDR1 KGHDR and CDR2 SFDVKD come from the germline V gene. The CDR3 runs 16 residues. The DNA for the CDR3 is TGTGCCACCAGTGACCAAGATAGCGGGAGTTCAAATGAGCAGTTCTTC. Protein: CATSDQDSGSSNEQFF.

V and J are TRBV7-9 and TRBJ2-5; D is unclear. Germline V gene sequence: CDR1 SEHNR, CDR2 FQNEAQ (reference sequence). Deletions cut 0 bases from V and 5 bases from J, with 13 bases between. The CDR3 runs to 15 residues. The CDR3 DNA reads as TGTGCCAGCAGCTTAGCTGGGCTCGACGTGGAGACCCAGTACTTC. Translation gives CASSLAGLDVETQYF.

The J gene is TRBJ2-3, the V gene TRBV5-4; possibly TRBD1 for D (6 bases). This CDR3 spans 18 amino acids. Germline V gives CDR1 SGHNT, CDR2 YYREEE (reference sequence). Trimming shortened V by 5 bases and J by 8 bases, and 30 bases separated the two germline ends. CDR3 residues: CASRLTPRGSTGYGTQYF. CDR3 in DNA: TGTGCCAGCAGACTTACTCCTAGAGGATCCACAGGGTATGGTACGCAGTATTTT.

The chain joins TRBV28 to TRBJ2-1; 7 bases agree with TRBD2. The germline V gene has CDR1 MDHEN and CDR2 SYDVKM. There are 15 residues in the CDR3. With V trimmed by 3 bases and J by 6 bases, 8 bases remained unmatched. CDR3 residues: CASSFPAGTTNEQFF. CDR3 nucleotides: TGTGCCAGCAGTTTCCCAGCGGGAACCACCAATGAGCAGTTCTTC.

The V call is TRBV7-2, the J call TRBJ2-7; 9 positions agree with TRBD1. The CDR3 is made up of 15 amino acids. With 5 bases clipped from V and 7 bases from J, the junction kept 12 bases outside the gene matches. Germline CDR1 and CDR2: SGHTA and FQGNSA. The CDR3 reads CASSLRGQGVAEQYF. The CDR3 bases are TGTGCCAGCAGCCTACGGGGACAGGGAGTGGCAGAGCAGTACTTC.

The chain links TRBV2 to TRBJ1-6, with TRBD1 matching over 8 bases. The CDR3 has 15 amino acids. The germline V gene has CDR1 SNHLY and CDR2 FYNNEI. J lost 7 bases, V lost 6 bases, and 8 bases had no gene match. The CDR3 DNA sequence: TGTGCCAGCAGCGTTGGACAGGGCCTCAATTCACCCCTCCACTTT. This gives the protein CASSVGQGLNSPLHF. The whole variable domain, filled in from reference TRBV2 and TRBJ1-6, reads EPEVTQTPSHQVTQMGQEVILRCVPISNHLYFYWYRQILGQKVEFLVSFYNNEISEKSEIFDDQFSVERPDGSNFTLKIRSTKLEDSAMYFCASSVGQGLNSPLHFGNGTRLTVT.

The chain combines TRBV28 with TRBJ1-1, with 7 nucleotides matching TRBD1. Germline V gene lookup returns CDR1 MDHEN and CDR2 SYDVKM. The CDR3 extends over 14 amino acids. J lost 1 base, V lost 6 bases, and 5 bases had no gene match. CDR3 bases: TGTGCCAGCAGGCGGACAGGCTCGAACACTGAAGCTTTCTTT. Amino acid sequence: CASRRTGSNTEAFF.